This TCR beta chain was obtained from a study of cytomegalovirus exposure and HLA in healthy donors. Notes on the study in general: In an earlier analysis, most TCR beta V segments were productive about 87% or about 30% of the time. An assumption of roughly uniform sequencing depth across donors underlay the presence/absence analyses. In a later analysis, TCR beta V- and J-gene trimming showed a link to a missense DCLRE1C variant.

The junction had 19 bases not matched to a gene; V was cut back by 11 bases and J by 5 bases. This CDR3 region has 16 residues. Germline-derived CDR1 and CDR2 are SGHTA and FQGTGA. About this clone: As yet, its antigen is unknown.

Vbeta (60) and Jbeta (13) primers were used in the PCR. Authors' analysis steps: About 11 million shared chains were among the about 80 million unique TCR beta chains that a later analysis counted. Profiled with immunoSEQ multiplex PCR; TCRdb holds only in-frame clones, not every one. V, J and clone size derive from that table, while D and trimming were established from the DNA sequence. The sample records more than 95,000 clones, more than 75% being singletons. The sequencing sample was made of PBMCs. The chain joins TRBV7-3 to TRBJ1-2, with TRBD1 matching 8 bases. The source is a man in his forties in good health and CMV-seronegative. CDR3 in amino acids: CAGLGPRGRRKYGYTF. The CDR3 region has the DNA TGTGCCGGCTTGGGACCCAGGGGGCGAAGGAAGTATGGCTACACCTTC.